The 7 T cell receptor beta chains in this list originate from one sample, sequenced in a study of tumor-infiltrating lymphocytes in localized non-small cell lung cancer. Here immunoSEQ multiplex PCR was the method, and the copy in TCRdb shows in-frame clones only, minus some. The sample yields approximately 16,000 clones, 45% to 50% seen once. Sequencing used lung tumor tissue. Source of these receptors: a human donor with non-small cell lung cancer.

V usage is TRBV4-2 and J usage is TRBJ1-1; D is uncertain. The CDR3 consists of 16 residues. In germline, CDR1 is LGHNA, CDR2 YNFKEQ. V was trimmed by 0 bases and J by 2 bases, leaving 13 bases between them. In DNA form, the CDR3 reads TGTGCCAGCAGCCAAGACCTTCTCGCAGATAACACTGAAGCTTTCTTT. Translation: CASSQDLLADNTEAFF.

CDR3 in DNA: TGTGCCAGCAGTCATCGACTAGTCACAGATACGCAGTATTTT. Its protein product is CASSHRLVTDTQYF. This chain links TRBV6-6 with TRBJ2-3, with a weak D call TRBD2 (6 bases). V dropped 5 bases and J dropped 2 bases, with 11 bases sitting between them. This CDR3 spans 14 amino acids. Germline CDR1 and CDR2: MNHNY and SVGAGI (reference sequence).

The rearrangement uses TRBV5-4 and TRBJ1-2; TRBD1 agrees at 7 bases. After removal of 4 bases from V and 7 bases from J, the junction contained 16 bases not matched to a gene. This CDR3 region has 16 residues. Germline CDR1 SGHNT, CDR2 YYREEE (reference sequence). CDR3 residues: CASSQNRGSGGVGYTF. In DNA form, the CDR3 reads TGTGCCAGCAGCCAGAATCGGGGGTCAGGGGGTGTTGGCTACACCTTC.

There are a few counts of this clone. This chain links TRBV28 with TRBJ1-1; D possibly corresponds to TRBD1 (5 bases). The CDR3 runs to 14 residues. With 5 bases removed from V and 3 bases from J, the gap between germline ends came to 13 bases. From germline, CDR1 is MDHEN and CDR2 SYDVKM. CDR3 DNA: TGTGCCAGCAGTGGCGGGGCAGGTTACACTGAAGCTTTCTTT. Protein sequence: CASSGGAGYTEAFF.

The CDR3 region is CASSPSTGRRTTNEKLFF. The DNA for the CDR3 is TGTGCCAGCTCACCATCCACCGGGAGAAGAACAACTAATGAAAAACTGTTTTTT. The V and J genes are TRBV18 and TRBJ1-4; D unclear. Germline V lookup: CDR1 KGHSH, CDR2 LQKENI. This CDR3 is 18 amino acids long. V dropped 2 bases and J dropped 0 bases, with 16 bases sitting between them. Full variable domain (outside the CDR3, taken from reference TRBV18 and TRBJ1-4): NAGVMQNPRHLVRRRGQEARLRCSPMKGHSHVYWYRQLPEEGLKFMVYLQKENIIDESGMPKERFSAEFPKEGPSILRIQQVVRGDSAAYFCASSPSTGRRTTNEKLFFGSGTQLSVL.

CDR3 sequence: CASSAQGGNNSPLHF. The CDR3 region has the DNA TGTGCCAGCAGCGCACAGGGAGGAAATAATTCACCCCTCCACTTT. The rearrangement links TRBV25-1 to TRBJ1-6, with D possibly TRBD1 on 6 matching bases. V was shortened by 6 bases and J by 5 bases, with 14 bases between the two germline ends. The germline gives CDR1 MGHDK, CDR2 SYGVNS. This CDR3 comprises 15 residues.

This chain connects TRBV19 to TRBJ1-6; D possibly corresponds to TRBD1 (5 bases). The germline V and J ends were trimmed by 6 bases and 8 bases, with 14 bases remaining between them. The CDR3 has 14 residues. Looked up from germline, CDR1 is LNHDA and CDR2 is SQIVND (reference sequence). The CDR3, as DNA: TGTGCCAGTAGCTTCGGCAGGGCTGATTCACCCCTCCACTTT. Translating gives CASSFGRADSPLHF.